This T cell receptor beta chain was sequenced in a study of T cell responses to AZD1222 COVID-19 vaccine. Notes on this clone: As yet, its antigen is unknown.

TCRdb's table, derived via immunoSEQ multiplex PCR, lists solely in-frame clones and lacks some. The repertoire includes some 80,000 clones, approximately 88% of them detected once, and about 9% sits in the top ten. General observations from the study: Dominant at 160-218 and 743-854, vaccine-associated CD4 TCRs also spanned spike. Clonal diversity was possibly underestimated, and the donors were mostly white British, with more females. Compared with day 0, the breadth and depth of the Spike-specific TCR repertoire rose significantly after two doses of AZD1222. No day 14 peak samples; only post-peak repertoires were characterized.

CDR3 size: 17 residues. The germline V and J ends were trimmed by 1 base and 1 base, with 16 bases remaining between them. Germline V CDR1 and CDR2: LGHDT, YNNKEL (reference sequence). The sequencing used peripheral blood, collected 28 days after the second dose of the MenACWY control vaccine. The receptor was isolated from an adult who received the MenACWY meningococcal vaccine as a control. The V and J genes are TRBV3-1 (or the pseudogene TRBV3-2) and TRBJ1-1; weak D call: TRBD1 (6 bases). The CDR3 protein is CASSQGWRTTGNTEAFF. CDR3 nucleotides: TGTGCCAGCAGCCAAGGGTGGCGGACGACAGGGAACACTGAAGCTTTCTTT.